The 2 T cell receptor beta chains below all came from one sample that was sequenced in a study of T cell repertoires in cytomegalovirus infection. These TCRs' antigens remain unknown. One entry per CDR3 protein, called by TCRdb with MiXCR from the reads. The sample includes approximately 300,000 distinct CDR3 sequences, roughly 25% of them seen just once. Sequences were derived from cultured PBMCs, sampled from culture after CMV antigen stimulation. These receptor sequences come from a human donor in good health (CMV status not recorded). Some clones in this sample may be carry-over from other donors' samples.

The rearrangement uses TRBV4-2 and TRBJ1-1; no firm D call. The CDR3 length is 12 residues. Germline V gives CDR1 LGHNA, CDR2 YNFKEQ. Deletions cut 5 bases from V and 8 bases from J, with 12 bases between. For the CDR3, the DNA is TGTGCCAGCAGCGGCCGGTCAGCGGAAGCTTTCTTT. It encodes CASSGRSAEAFF.

The V call is TRBV4-3, the J call TRBJ1-1, with D perhaps TRBD1 (6 bases). Trimming removed 0 bases at V and 1 base at J, with 12 bases between. Germline CDR1 and CDR2: LGHNA and YSLEER. This CDR3 spans 16 amino acids. The CDR3 coding sequence is TGCGCCAGCAGCCAAGATACGTGGGACACGAACACTGAAGCTTTCTTT. Translating gives CASSQDTWDTNTEAFF.